There are a few counts of the clone carrying this TCR beta chain. Its antigen is still unknown. This entry is derived from a study of T cells after yellow fever vaccination. TCRdb fed the 5' RACE reads into MiXCR, producing one record per CDR3 protein. The repertoire holds 450,000 to 650,000 distinct CDR3 sequences, with around an eighth as singletons. Study-level results: Contaminating bulk clonotypes could be abundant in FACS-sorted repertoires. A weaker secondary response peaked on day 5, the primary on day 15. Subsequent to the booster, the majority of primary-vaccination clones reappeared (96% CD4, roughly 90% CD8).

Germline values: CDR1 SGHTA, CDR2 FQGNSA. With V trimmed by 1 base and J by 9 bases, 11 bases remained unmatched. This CDR3 has 16 residues. The rearrangement uses TRBV7-2 and TRBJ2-3; 9 bases map to TRBD2. This clonotype was sampled from a man younger than 45 who received the YFV17D yellow fever vaccine. The sample in question was PBMCs, obtained on the day of the yellow fever booster vaccination. CDR3 sequence: CASSLVQGRAGGTQYF. The CDR3 nucleotides read TGTGCCAGCAGCTTAGTGCAGGGTCGGGCGGGAGGGACGCAGTATTTT.